The 10 T cell receptor beta chains below were found in one sample sequenced in a study of CD8+ T cells in alopecia areata (dated by TCRdb to 2016 to 2019). Libraries were prepared through the immunoSEQ multiplex PCR assay. To provide template for TCR sequencing, every sample had RNA extracted and reverse transcribed into cDNA. Drawn from immuneACCESS, this table holds only the in-frame rearrangements with V and J called that TCRdb kept. Clones are partly lost; checked studies trace under half to an unresolved V gene and leave the rest unexplained. The sample profile shows 180,000 or so clones; over 55% of them were found once. The ten largest clonotypes hold over 1.5% of the sample. The time point label on this specimen signifies: baseline before oral tofacitinib. The input for sequencing was CD4+ T cells sorted from blood, taken at week 0. These receptors came from a human donor with alopecia areata.

This clone was observed a few times. This CDR3 reads CASSKVNRAEAFF. The CDR3 DNA reads as TGTGCCAGCAGCAAAGTTAATAGGGCTGAAGCTTTCTTT. The chain is built from TRBV11-2 and TRBJ1-1; no clear D gene. The CDR3 has 13 amino acids. The V end lost 5 bases, the J end lost 6 bases, and 13 bases lay between the germline ends. Germline V gene sequence: CDR1 SGHAT, CDR2 FQNNGV. Using reference TRBV11-2 and TRBJ1-1 for the parts outside the CDR3, the full variable domain is EAGVAQSPRYKIIEKRQSVAFWCNPISGHATLYWYQQILGQGPKLLIQFQNNGVVDDSQLPKDRFSAERLKGVDSTLKIQPAKLEDSAVYLCASSKVNRAEAFFGQGTRLTVV.

This chain links TRBV30 with TRBJ1-1; 8 bases agree with TRBD1. This CDR3 has 16 residues. Germline assignment: CDR1 GTSNPN and CDR2 SVGIG (reference sequence). J lost 5 bases, V lost 0 bases, and 11 bases had no gene match. This CDR3 is CAWSVAPTGAGTEAFF. The DNA for the CDR3 is TGTGCCTGGAGTGTAGCTCCGACAGGGGCAGGAACTGAAGCTTTCTTT.

The chain carries TRBV7-2 and TRBJ2-3, with D perhaps matching TRBD2 (6 bases). CDR1 and CDR2 from the germline V gene are SGHTA and FQGNSA. The germline V and J ends were trimmed by 0 bases and 5 bases, with 9 bases remaining between them. The CDR3 runs to 14 residues. Written as DNA, the CDR3 is TGTGCCAGCAGCTTAGCGGGGGGTTTAGATACGCAGTATTTT. Residues: CASSLAGGLDTQYF. The whole variable domain, remainder taken from reference TRBV7-2 and TRBJ2-3, is GAGVSQSPSNKVTEKGKDVELRCDPISGHTALYWYRQSLGQGLEFLIYFQGNSAPDKSGLPSDRFSAERTGGSVSTLTIQRTQQEDSAVYLCASSLAGGLDTQYFGPGTRLTVL.

The rearrangement uses TRBV30 and TRBJ2-7; the D gene is possibly TRBD1 (5 bases). CDR1 and CDR2 (germline): GTSNPN, SVGIG (reference sequence). CDR3 length: 16 amino acids. Trimming left V 1 base short and J 0 bases short, with 16 bases between. In DNA, the CDR3 is TGTGCCTGGAGTGACAGGAGATTGTCAAGCTCCTACGAGCAGTACTTC. This encodes CAWSDRRLSSSYEQYF.

Regarding this clone: The identical CDR3 is also encoded by other nucleotide sequences in the sample. The chain joins TRBV20-1 to TRBJ2-3; D unresolved. This CDR3 contains 10 residues. V lost 4 bases and J 2 bases, leaving 1 base between the germline ends. Germline V gives CDR1 DFQATT, CDR2 SNEGSKA (reference sequence). CDR3 nucleotides: TGCAGTGCTAACACAGATACGCAGTATTTT. Protein product: CSANTDTQYF.

J is TRBJ1-1 and V is TRBV2; no definite D call. V was trimmed by 4 bases and J by 1 base, leaving 7 bases between them. Per germline, CDR1 SNHLY and CDR2 FYNNEI. This CDR3 contains 13 residues. This chain's CDR3 is CASSVRGNTEAFF. The DNA for the CDR3 is TGTGCCAGCAGTGTACGGGGGAACACTGAAGCTTTCTTT.

The chain links TRBV9 to TRBJ2-3; the match to TRBD1 covers 10 bases. The CDR3 is made up of 17 amino acids. Germline assignment: CDR1 SGDLS and CDR2 YYNGEE. After removal of 2 bases from V and 2 bases from J, the junction contained 8 bases not matched to a gene. CDR3 coding DNA: TGTGCCAGCAGCGTGAAGGGACAGGGGCCATTCACAGATACGCAGTATTTT. Translated, it gives CASSVKGQGPFTDTQYF.

The chain couples TRBV14 to TRBJ1-2; 8 bases map to TRBD1. V shed 0 bases and J 4 bases; nucleotides not matched to a gene: 4. Germline CDR1 SGHDN, CDR2 FVKESK. This CDR3 is 15 amino acids long. CDR3 protein: CASSQDEGQGYGYTF. Written as DNA, the CDR3 is TGTGCCAGCAGCCAAGATGAAGGACAGGGCTATGGCTACACCTTC.

The V and J genes are TRBV10-1 and TRBJ2-5; tentatively, D is TRBD1 (6 bases). V lost 6 bases, J lost 2 bases, and 16 bases lay in between. The germline CDR1 and CDR2 sequences are WNHNN and SYGVQD (reference sequence). The CDR3 consists of 15 residues. CDR3 sequence reads: CASSPDRLMQETQYF. DNA of the CDR3: TGCGCCAGCAGCCCAGACAGGTTGATGCAAGAGACCCAGTACTTC.

The V gene is TRBV10-3, the J gene TRBJ1-5, with D hard to call. Per the germline V gene, CDR1 is ENHRY and CDR2 is SYGVKD. The CDR3 extends over 15 amino acids. V was trimmed by 0 bases and J by 0 bases, leaving 6 bases between them. The CDR3 is CAISESLYSNQPQHF. DNA of the CDR3: TGTGCCATCAGTGAGTCGCTGTATAGCAATCAGCCCCAGCATTTT.